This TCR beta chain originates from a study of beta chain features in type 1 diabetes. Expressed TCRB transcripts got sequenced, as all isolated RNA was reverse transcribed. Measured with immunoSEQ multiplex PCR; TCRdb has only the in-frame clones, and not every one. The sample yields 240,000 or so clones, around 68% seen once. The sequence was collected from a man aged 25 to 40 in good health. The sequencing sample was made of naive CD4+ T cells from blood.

The CDR3 loop is CASSPGLSTDTQYF. The CDR3, as DNA: TGTGCCAGCAGTCCCGGACTAAGCACAGATACGCAGTATTTT. This chain joins TRBV6-5 and TRBJ2-3; D is perhaps TRBD2 (6 bases). V shed 5 bases and J shed 0 bases, with 9 bases lying between them. The CDR3 length is 14 residues. Per germline, CDR1 MNHEY and CDR2 SVGAGI.